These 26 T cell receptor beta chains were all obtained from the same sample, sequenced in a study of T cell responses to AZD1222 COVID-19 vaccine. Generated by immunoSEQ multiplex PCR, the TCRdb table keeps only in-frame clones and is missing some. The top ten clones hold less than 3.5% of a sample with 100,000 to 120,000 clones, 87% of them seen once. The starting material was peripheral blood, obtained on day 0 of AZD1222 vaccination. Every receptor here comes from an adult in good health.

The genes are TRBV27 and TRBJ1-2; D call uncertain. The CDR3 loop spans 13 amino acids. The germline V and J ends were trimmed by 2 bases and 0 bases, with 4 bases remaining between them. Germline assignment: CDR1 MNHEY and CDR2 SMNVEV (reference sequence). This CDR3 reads CASSLKSNYGYTF. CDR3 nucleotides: TGTGCCAGCAGTTTAAAATCTAACTATGGCTACACCTTC.

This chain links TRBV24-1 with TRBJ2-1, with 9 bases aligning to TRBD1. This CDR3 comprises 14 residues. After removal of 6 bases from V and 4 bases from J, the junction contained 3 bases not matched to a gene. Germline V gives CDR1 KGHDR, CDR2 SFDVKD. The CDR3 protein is CATSTGGSYNEQFF. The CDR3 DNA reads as TGTGCCACCAGTACAGGGGGCAGTTACAATGAGCAGTTCTTC.

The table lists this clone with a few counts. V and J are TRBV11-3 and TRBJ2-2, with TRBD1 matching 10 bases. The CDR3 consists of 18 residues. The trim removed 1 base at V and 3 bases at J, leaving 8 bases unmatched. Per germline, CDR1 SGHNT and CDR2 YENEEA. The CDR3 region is CASSLALGGTGDTGELFF. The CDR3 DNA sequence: TGTGCCAGCAGCTTAGCCCTGGGCGGGACAGGGGACACCGGGGAGCTGTTTTTT. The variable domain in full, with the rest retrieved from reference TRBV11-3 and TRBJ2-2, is EAGVVQSPRYKIIEKKQPVAFWCNPISGHNTLYWYLQNLGQGPELLIRYENEEAVDDSQLPKDRFSAERLKGVDSTLKIQPAELGDSAVYLCASSLALGGTGDTGELFFGEGSRLTVL.

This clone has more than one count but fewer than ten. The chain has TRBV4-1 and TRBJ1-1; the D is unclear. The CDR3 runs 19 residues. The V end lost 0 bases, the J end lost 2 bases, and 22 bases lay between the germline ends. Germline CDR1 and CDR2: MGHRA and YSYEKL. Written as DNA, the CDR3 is TGCGCCAGCAGCCAAGATAAAAGGTACCAAGTAAGGAGTAACACTGAAGCTTTCTTT. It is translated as CASSQDKRYQVRSNTEAFF.

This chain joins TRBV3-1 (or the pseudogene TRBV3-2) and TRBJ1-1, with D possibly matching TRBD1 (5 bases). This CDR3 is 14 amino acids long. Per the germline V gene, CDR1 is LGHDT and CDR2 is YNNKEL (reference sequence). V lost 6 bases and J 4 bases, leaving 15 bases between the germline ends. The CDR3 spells CASSPQGSGTEAFF. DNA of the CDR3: TGTGCCAGCAGTCCGCAGGGATCGGGCACTGAAGCTTTCTTT.

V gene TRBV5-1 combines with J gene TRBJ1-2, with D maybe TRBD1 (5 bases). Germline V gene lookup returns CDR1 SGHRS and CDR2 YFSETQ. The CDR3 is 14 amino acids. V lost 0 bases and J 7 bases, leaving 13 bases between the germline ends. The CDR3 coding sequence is TGCGCCAGCAGCTTGGCCGGAGACAGCGCTGGCTACACCTTC. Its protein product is CASSLAGDSAGYTF.

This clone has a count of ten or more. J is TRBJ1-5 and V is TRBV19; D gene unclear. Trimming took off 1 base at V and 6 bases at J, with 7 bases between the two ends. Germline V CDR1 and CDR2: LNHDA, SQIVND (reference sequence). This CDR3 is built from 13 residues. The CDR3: CASSIGGGQPQHF. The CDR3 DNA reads TGTGCCAGTAGTATAGGAGGAGGTCAGCCCCAGCATTTT.

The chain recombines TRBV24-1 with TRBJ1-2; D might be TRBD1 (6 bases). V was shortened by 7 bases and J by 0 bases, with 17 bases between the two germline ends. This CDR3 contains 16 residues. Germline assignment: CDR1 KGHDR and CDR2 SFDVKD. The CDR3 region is CATRPSGAQANYGYTF. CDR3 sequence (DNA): TGTGCCACCAGACCTTCAGGGGCCCAAGCTAACTATGGCTACACCTTC.

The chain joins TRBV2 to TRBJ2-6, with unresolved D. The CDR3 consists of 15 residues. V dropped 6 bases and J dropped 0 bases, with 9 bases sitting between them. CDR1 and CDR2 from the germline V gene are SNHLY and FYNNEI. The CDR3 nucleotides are TGTGCCAGCAGCTTAATGGCCTCTGGGGCCAACGTCCTGACTTTC. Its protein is CASSLMASGANVLTF.

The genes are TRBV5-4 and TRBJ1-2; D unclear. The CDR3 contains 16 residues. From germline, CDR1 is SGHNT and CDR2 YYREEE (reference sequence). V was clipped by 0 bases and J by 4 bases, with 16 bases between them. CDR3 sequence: CASSLDSRSPSYGYTF. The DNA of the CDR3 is TGTGCCAGCAGCTTGGACTCTCGCTCCCCGAGCTATGGCTACACCTTC.

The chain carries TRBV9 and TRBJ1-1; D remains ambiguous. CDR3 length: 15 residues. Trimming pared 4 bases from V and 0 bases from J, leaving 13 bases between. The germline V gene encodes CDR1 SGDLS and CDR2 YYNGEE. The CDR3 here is CASSPHVAMNTEAFF. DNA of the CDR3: TGTGCCAGCAGCCCCCACGTGGCTATGAACACTGAAGCTTTCTTT.

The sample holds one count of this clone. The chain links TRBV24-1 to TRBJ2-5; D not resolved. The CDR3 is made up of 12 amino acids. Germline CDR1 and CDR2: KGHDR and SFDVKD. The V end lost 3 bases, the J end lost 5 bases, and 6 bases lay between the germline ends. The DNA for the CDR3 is TGTGCCACCAGTGATGGGCTGGAGACCCAGTACTTC. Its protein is CATSDGLETQYF.

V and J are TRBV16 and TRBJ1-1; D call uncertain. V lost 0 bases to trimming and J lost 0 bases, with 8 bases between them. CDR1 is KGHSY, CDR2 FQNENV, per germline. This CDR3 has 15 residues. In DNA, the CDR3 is TGTGCCAGCAGCCAATCAGTACGGGTGAACACTGAAGCTTTCTTT. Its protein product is CASSQSVRVNTEAFF.

This CDR3 reads CASSLEGRGADGYTF. DNA of the CDR3: TGCGCCAGCAGCTTGGAGGGGAGAGGGGCTGATGGCTACACCTTC. The V gene is TRBV5-1, the J gene TRBJ1-2; maybe TRBD1 (5 bases). Germline V lookup: CDR1 SGHRS, CDR2 YFSETQ. The CDR3 runs 15 residues. Trimming left V 0 bases short and J 6 bases short, with 15 bases between. The whole variable domain, filled in from reference TRBV5-1 and TRBJ1-2, reads KAGVTQTPRYLIKTRGQQVTLSCSPISGHRSVSWYQQTPGQGLQFLFEYFSETQRNKGNFPGRFSGRQFSNSRSEMNVSTLELGDSALYLCASSLEGRGADGYTFGSGTRLTVV.

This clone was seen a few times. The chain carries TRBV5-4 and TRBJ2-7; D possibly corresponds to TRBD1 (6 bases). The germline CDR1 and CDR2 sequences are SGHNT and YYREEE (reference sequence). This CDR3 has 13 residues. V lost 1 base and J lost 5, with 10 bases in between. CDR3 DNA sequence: TGTGCCAGCAGCTTGCAGGGGCGGCACGAGCAGTACTTC. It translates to CASSLQGRHEQYF.

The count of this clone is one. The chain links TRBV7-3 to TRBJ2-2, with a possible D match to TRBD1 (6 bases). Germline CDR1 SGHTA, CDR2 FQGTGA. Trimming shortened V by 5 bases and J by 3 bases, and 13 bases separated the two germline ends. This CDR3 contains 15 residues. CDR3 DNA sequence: TGTGCCAGCAGCCCACAGGGTTTGGACACCGGGGAGCTGTTTTTT. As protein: CASSPQGLDTGELFF.

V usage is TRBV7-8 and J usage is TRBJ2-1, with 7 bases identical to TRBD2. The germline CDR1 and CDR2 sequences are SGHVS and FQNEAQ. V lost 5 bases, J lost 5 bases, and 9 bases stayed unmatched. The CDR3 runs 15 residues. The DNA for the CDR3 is TGTGCCAGCAGCCCCACCCGGGACTACAACAATGAGCAGTTCTTC. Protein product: CASSPTRDYNNEQFF.

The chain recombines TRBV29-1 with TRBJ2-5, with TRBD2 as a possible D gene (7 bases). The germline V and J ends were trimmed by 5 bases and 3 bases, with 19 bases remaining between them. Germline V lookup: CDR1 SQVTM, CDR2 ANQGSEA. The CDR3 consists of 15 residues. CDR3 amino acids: CSVIRSGGQEETQYF. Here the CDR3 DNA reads TGCAGCGTTATAAGGTCGGGGGGACAAGAAGAGACCCAGTACTTC.

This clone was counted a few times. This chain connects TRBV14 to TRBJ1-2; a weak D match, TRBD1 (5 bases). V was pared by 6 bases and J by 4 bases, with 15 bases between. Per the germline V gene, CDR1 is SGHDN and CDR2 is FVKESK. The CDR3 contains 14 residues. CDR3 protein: CASSPTQDAYGYTF. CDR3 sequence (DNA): TGTGCCAGCAGTCCCACACAGGACGCCTATGGCTACACCTTC.

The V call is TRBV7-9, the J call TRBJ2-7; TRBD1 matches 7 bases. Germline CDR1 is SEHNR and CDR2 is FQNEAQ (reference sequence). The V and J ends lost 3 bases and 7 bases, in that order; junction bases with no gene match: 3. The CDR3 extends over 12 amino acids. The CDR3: CASSLGQFEQYF. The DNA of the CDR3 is TGTGCCAGCAGCTTGGGACAGTTTGAGCAGTACTTC.

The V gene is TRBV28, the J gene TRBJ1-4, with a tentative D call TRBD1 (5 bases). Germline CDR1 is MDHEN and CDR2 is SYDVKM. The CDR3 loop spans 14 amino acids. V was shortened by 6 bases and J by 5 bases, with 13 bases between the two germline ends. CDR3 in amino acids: CASRSVGGNEKLFF. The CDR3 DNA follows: TGTGCCAGCAGGAGCGTGGGGGGGAATGAAAAACTGTTTTTT.

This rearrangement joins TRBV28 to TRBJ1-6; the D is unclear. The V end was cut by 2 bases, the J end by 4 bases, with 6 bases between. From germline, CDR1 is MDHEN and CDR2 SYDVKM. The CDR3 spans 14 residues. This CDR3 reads CASSLVGYNSPLHF. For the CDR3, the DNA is TGTGCCAGCAGTTTAGTCGGGTATAATTCACCCCTCCACTTT. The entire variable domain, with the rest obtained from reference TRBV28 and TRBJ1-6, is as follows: DVKVTQSSRYLVKRTGEKVFLECVQDMDHENMFWYRQDPGLGLRLIYFSYDVKMKEKGDIPEGYSVSREKKERFSLILESASTNQTSMYLCASSLVGYNSPLHFGNGTRLTVT.

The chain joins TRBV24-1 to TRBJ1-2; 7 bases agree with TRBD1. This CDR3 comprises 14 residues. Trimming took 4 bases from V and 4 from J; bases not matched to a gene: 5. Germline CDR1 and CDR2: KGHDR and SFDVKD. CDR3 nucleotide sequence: TGTGCCACCAGTGACAGGACAGGTGTCTATGGCTACACCTTC. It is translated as CATSDRTGVYGYTF.

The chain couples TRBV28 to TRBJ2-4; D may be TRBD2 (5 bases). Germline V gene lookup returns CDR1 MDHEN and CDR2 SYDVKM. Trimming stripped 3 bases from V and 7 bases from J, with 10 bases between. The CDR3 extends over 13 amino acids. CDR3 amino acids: CASSFPPGNIQYF. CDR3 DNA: TGTGCCAGCAGTTTCCCCCCGGGGAACATTCAGTACTTC.

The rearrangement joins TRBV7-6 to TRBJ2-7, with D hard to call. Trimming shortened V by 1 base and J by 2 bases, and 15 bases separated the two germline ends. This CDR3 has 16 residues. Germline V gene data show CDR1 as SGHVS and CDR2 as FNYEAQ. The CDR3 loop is CASSLGPAGSTYEQYF. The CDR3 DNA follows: TGTGCCAGCAGCTTAGGGCCCGCAGGATCGACCTACGAGCAGTACTTC.

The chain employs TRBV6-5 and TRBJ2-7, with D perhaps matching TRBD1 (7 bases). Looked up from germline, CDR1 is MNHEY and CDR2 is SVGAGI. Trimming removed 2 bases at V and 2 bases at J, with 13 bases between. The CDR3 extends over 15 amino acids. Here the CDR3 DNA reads TGTGCCAGCAGTTACGATCAGGGGGGTACCTACGAGCAGTACTTC. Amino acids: CASSYDQGGTYEQYF.